This T cell receptor (beta chain) came from a study of spatial heterogeneity in lung cancer. Study in general: The approximately 78 donors had untreated early-stage non-small cell lung cancer.

TCRdb reanalysed the 5' RACE reads using MiXCR and keeps one entry per CDR3 protein. The sample lists about 70,000 distinct CDR3 sequences, about 8.2% seen once, with roughly 1.9% in the top ten. The germline V gene encodes CDR1 SGHTA and CDR2 FQGTGA. The CDR3 runs to 17 residues. The trim removed 1 base at V and 4 bases at J, leaving 4 bases unmatched. The table lists this clonotype with many counts. Sample time point: blood at routine non-recurrence follow-up after resection. Sequencing was performed on whole RNA extracted from tumor and nontumor lung tissue, or from frozen PBMC, and the material was left unsorted.

Sequencing used PBMCs, obtained at follow-up. The rearrangement uses TRBV7-3 and TRBJ2-3; TRBD2 agrees at 14 bases. This clonotype was sampled from a female donor with early-stage non-small cell lung cancer. CDR3 protein: CASSLRLAGGPADTQYF. CDR3 bases: TGTGCCAGCAGCTTAAGACTAGCGGGAGGGCCCGCAGATACGCAGTATTTT.